This T cell receptor beta chain was recovered during a study of cytomegalovirus exposure and HLA in healthy donors (dated by TCRdb to about 2017). Some background on the complete study: According to a later analysis, the roughly 130 validation repertoires were produced on the same platform as the 680 or so repertoires of the first cohort. In addition to the first cohort of 650 to 800 subjects, a separate validation cohort of 120 different subjects was used. To predict cytomegalovirus infection status, the study combined high-throughput TCR immunosequencing, statistical association of individual TCRs with disease status, and machine learning. The study aimed to test whether cataloging public T cell receptors could reveal signatures of past pathogen exposure. Here is what the overall study found, with its caveats: It was suggested by the authors that the approach could potentially be generalized to other disease states and immunological phenotypes. Cytomegalovirus status was reported to be diagnosed by the classifier with high specificity and sensitivity in both the original and validation cohorts. A later analysis had no HLA typing for the validation cohort, so co-occurrence there was scored across all 120 or so repertoires. Subsequent analysis determined that TCRs grouped into clusters in the first cohort also showed a tendency toward co-occurrence across the 120 or so validation repertoires, and approximately 94% of cluster scores exceeded 0. A total of 150 to 200 TCR beta chains were listed by the study as associated with cytomegalovirus. Most TCR sequences were observed very rarely across donors, whereas some public TCRs were present in many individuals. Three of the identified cytomegalovirus-associated TCR beta chains were confirmed in vitro to be specific for cytomegalovirus antigens.

Libraries came from the immunoSEQ multiplex PCR assay. The source study handled its data this way. To diagnose cytomegalovirus status from the catalog of TCR beta chain sequences, a statistical classification framework was built. TCRdb holds this immuneACCESS table with in-frame rearrangements only. Some clones are missing; in checked studies, unresolved V genes explain under half, and the rest has no known cause. The V and J calls and clone size are taken from that table; D and trimming were inferred from the DNA. In all, the sample holds roughly 79,000 clones, and about 92% of those were seen once. 0.65% to 0.8% of the sample comes from the top ten. This clone was found a few times. Its cognate antigen has yet to be identified. Nothing much larger sits one base from this clone, and base qualities are not available. The CDR3 goes from the cysteine to the phenylalanine over 16 residues. Solely the CDR3 DNA is kept, with 48 bases framed from the first base. V lost 1 base and J lost 4 bases, and the count of bases not matched to a germline gene is 9. CDR1 and CDR2 (LNHNV, YYDKDF) derive from the germline V gene (reference sequence).

Separate from the roughly 650-subject first cohort, the validation cohort of 90 to 150 subjects was the group to which the donors belonged. The clonotype was recovered from a man in his late teens or twenties in good health and CMV-seronegative. This chain is built from TRBV15 and TRBJ1-2, with 7 bases matching TRBD1. Input material: PBMCs. The CDR3: CATSRGGTALVYGYTF. The nucleotide sequence is TGTGCCACCAGCAGAGGGGGGACAGCTCTTGTCTATGGCTACACCTTC.